This T cell receptor (beta chain) appears in the sequencing data of a study of CD8 T cells in Susac syndrome. The CD8+ and CD4+ T cells were isolated magnetically using a negative isolation approach, whereas the TEMRA cells were enriched by FACS. An amount of RNA that ranged from roughly 0.5 to 1 ug was reverse transcribed with random hexamers. TCRdb called the immunoSEQ multiplex PCR reads again in MiXCR, with one record for every CDR3 protein. This sample has approximately 80,000 distinct CDR3 sequences; 94% occur once, and the top ten carry 0.52%. The CDR3 is 14 residues long. The V gene's germline CDR1 is SQVTM and CDR2 ANQGSEA. V gave up 5 bases and J gave up 7 bases; unmatched junction bases: 11.

The clonotype originates from a human donor with Susac syndrome. The chain employs TRBV29-1 and TRBJ2-1; TRBD1 matches at 7 bases. Sequenced: CD8+ T cells from PBMCs. CDR3 coding DNA: TGCAGCGTTAGTCTAGGACAGGTAGGGAATGAGCAGTTCTTC. Protein: CSVSLGQVGNEQFF.